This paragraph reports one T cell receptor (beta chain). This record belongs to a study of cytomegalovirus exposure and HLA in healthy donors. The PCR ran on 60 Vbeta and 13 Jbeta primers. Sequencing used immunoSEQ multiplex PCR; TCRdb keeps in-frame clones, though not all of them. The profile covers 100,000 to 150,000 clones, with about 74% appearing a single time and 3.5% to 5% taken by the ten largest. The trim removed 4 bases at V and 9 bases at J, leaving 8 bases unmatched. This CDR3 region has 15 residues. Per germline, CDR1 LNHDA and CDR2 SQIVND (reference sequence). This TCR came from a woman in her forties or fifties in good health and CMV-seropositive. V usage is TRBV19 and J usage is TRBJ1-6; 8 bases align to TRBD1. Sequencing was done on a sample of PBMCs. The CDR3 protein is CASSRDRPTISPLHF. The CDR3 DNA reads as TGTGCCAGTAGTAGGGACAGGCCCACAATTTCACCCCTCCACTTT.